The 12 T cell receptor beta chains given below trace back to one sample, sequenced in a study of identical twins. Each CDR3 protein is one row after TCRdb ran MiXCR on the 5' RACE reads. The sample has 310,000 or so distinct CDR3 sequences, less than 9% seen once. This sample also belongs to another study, concerning yellow fever vaccine responses in identical twins.

What was sequenced was memory (CD45RO+) T cells sorted from blood. The source is a young woman in good health.

This clonotype showed up many times. V is TRBV6-6 and J is TRBJ1-1; unclear D gene. The CDR3 is 12 residues long. The V end was cut by 4 bases, the J end by 6 bases, with 9 bases between. Germline CDR1 is MNHNY and CDR2 is SVGAGI (reference sequence). As DNA, the CDR3 is TGTGCCAGCAGTTCCGTTGTGTCTGAAGCTTTCTTT. The encoded protein is CASSSVVSEAFF.

This clonotype was observed a single time. The chain employs TRBV24-1 and TRBJ2-1; unclear D gene. The CDR3 length is 17 residues. The germline V gene encodes CDR1 KGHDR and CDR2 SFDVKD. Trimming left V 0 bases short and J 0 bases short, with 11 bases between. CDR3 amino acids: CATSDLHGQSSYNEQFF. CDR3 bases: TGTGCCACCAGTGATTTGCACGGGCAGAGCTCCTACAATGAGCAGTTCTTC.

Ten or more counts support this clonotype. The V and J genes are TRBV5-5 and TRBJ2-7; maybe TRBD2 (6 bases). With 4 bases removed from V and 0 bases from J, the gap between germline ends came to 14 bases. CDR1 is SGHKS and CDR2 is YYEKEE in the germline V gene (reference sequence). The CDR3 loop spans 15 amino acids. CDR3 bases: TGTGCCAGCAGCCTCAGCGGGCCAAGCTCCTACGAGCAGTACTTC. Amino acid sequence: CASSLSGPSSYEQYF.

This clonotype was recorded a few times. The rearrangement links TRBV27 to TRBJ1-4, with TRBD1 as a possible D gene (5 bases). Trimming left V 3 bases short and J 8 bases short, with 13 bases between. CDR3 length: 14 amino acids. From germline, CDR1 is MNHEY and CDR2 SMNVEV (reference sequence). CDR3 loop: CASSFLGTEEKLFF. CDR3 nucleotide sequence: TGTGCCAGCAGTTTCCTAGGGACGGAAGAAAAACTGTTTTTT.

J is TRBJ2-5 and V is TRBV29-1; 8 bases fit TRBD2. V trimming: 7 bases; J trimming: 4 bases; junction bases outside the gene matches: 11. Germline V gene data show CDR1 as SQVTM and CDR2 as ANQGSEA. The CDR3 contains 14 residues. CDR3 loop: CSAGGGRGVETQYF. CDR3 nucleotide sequence: TGCAGCGCCGGGGGGGGGCGAGGAGTAGAGACCCAGTACTTC.

This clonotype was seen only a few times. The CDR3: CASSPSSGTPYEQYF. The CDR3 coding sequence is TGCGCCAGCAGCCCCTCTAGCGGCACTCCCTACGAGCAGTACTTC. V and J are TRBV5-1 and TRBJ2-7, with 7 bases lining up with TRBD2. The trim removed 4 bases at V and 2 bases at J, leaving 9 bases unmatched. Germline CDR1 SGHRS, CDR2 YFSETQ. This CDR3 region has 15 residues.

The V and J genes are TRBV28 and TRBJ2-7, with D maybe TRBD1 (6 bases). The CDR3 has 13 residues. The V end lost 4 bases, the J end lost 3 bases, and 10 bases lay between the germline ends. Germline V gene lookup returns CDR1 MDHEN and CDR2 SYDVKM. As DNA, the CDR3 is TGTGCCAGCAGTTCGGGCAGGGGCTACGAGCAGTACTTC. Its protein is CASSSGRGYEQYF.

This clonotype was counted ten times or more. The chain joins TRBV20-1 to TRBJ2-2; 8 nucleotides line up with TRBD2. The CDR3 is made up of 14 amino acids. CDR1 is DFQATT, CDR2 SNEGSKA, per germline (reference sequence). Trimming cost V 3 bases and J 6 bases; bases outside gene matches: 6. CDR3 amino acids: CSARHSGIAGELFF. CDR3 DNA: TGCAGTGCTAGGCATAGCGGGATCGCCGGGGAGCTGTTTTTT.

The genes are TRBV20-1 and TRBJ1-2, with 8 nucleotides matching TRBD1. This CDR3 region has 15 residues. Losses at the gene ends were 1 base for V and 8 bases for J; bases not matched to a gene: 12. CDR1 and CDR2 (germline): DFQATT, SNEGSKA (reference sequence). CDR3 nucleotide sequence: TGCAGTGCTAGAGTTCCAGGACAGGGCCCCCAGGGCTACACCTTC. Its translation: CSARVPGQGPQGYTF.

The chain recombines TRBV2 with TRBJ2-7; TRBD2 agrees at 9 bases. In germline, CDR1 is SNHLY, CDR2 FYNNEI. The length of the CDR3 is 17 residues. The V and J ends lost 4 bases and 1 base, in that order; junction bases with no gene match: 11. The CDR3 nucleotides are TGTGCCAGCAGTGTCCCAACTTTTCTAGCGGGATCCTACGAGCAGTACTTC. Translated: CASSVPTFLAGSYEQYF.

This clonotype was found many times. The chain carries TRBV5-1 and TRBJ1-6; no firm D call. The CDR3 spans 13 residues. V was shortened by 4 bases and J by 1 base, with 3 bases between the two germline ends. The V gene's germline CDR1 is SGHRS and CDR2 YFSETQ. This CDR3 reads CASSESYNSPLHF. Written as DNA, the CDR3 is TGCGCCAGCAGCGAATCCTATAATTCACCCCTCCACTTT.

This chain connects TRBV6-4 to TRBJ1-1, with 7 bases lining up with TRBD1. Germline V lookup: CDR1 MRHNA, CDR2 SNTAGT. The CDR3 runs to 14 residues. With 5 bases clipped from V and 9 bases from J, the junction kept 12 bases outside the gene matches. The CDR3 reads CASSPGPGTEKAFF. CDR3 DNA sequence: TGTGCCAGCAGTCCTGGGCCCGGGACAGAGAAAGCTTTCTTT.